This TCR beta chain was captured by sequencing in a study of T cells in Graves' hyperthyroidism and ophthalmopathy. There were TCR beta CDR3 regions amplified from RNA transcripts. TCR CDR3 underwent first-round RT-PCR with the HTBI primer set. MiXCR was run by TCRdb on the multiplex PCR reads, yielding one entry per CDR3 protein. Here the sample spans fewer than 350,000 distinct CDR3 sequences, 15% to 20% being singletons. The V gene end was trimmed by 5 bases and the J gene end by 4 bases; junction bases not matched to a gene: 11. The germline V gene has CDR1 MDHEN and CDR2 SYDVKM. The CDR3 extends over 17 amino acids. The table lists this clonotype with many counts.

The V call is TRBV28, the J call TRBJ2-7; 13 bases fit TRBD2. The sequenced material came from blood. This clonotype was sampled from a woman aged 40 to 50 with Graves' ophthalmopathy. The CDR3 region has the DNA TGTGCCAGCAGTCTCCCCCCCGGGACTAGCGGGACTTACGAGCAGTACTTC. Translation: CASSLPPGTSGTYEQYF.